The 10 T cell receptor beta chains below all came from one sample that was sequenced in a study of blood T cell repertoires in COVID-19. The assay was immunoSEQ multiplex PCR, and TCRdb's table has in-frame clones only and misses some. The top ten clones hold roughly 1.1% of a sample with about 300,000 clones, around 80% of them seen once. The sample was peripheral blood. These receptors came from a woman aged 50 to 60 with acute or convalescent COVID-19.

This CDR3 is CASRDSSGGSNEQFF. The DNA of the CDR3 is TGTGCCAGCAGGGACTCTAGCGGGGGGAGTAATGAGCAGTTCTTC. The chain uses TRBV11-3 and TRBJ2-1; TRBD2 matches 11 bases. This CDR3 comprises 15 residues. CDR1 is SGHNT, CDR2 YENEEA, per germline. V dropped 6 bases and J dropped 7; count of bases not matched to a gene: 8.

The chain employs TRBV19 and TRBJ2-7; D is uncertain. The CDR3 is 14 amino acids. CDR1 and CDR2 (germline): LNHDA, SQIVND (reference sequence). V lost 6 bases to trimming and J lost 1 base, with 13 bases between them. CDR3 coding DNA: TGTGCCAGTAGACAGTCCGACCTTTCCTACGAGCAGTACGTC. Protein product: CASRQSDLSYEQYV.

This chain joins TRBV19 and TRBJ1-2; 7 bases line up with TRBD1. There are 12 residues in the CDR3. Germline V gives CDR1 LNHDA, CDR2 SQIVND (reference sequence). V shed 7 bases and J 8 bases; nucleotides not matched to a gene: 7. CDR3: CASKTGEGGYTF. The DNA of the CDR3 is TGTGCCAGTAAAACAGGGGAAGGAGGCTACACCTTC. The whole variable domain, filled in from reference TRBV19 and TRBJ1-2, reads DGGITQSPKYLFRKEGQNVTLSCEQNLNHDAMYWYRQDPGQGLRLIYYSQIVNDFQKGDIAEGYSVSREKKESFPLTVTSAQKNPTAFYLCASKTGEGGYTFGSGTRLTVV.

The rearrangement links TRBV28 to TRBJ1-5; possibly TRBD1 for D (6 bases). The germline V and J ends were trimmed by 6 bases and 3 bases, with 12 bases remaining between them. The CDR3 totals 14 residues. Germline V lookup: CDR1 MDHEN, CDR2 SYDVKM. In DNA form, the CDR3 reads TGTGCCAGCAGCCTGACAGGCCTCAATCAGCCCCAGCATTTT. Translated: CASSLTGLNQPQHF.

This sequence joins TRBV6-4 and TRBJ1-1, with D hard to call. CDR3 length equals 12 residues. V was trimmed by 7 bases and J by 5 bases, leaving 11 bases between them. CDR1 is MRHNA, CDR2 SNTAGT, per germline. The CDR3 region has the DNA TGTGCCAGCACTCCCCGGTTTACTGAAGCTTTCTTT. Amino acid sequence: CASTPRFTEAFF.

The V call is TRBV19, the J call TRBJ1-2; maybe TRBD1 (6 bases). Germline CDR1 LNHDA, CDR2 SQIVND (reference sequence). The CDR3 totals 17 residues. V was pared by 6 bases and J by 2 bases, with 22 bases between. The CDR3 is CASRSIQDSLGNYGYTF. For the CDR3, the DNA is TGTGCCAGTAGAAGTATCCAGGACAGCTTGGGGAACTATGGCTACACCTTC.

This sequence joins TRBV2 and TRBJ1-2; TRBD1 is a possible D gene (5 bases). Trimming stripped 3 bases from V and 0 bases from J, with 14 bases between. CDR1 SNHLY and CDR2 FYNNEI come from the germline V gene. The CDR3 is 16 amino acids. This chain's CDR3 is CASSDPPGPANYGYTF. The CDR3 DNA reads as TGTGCCAGCAGTGATCCCCCAGGGCCCGCTAACTATGGCTACACCTTC.

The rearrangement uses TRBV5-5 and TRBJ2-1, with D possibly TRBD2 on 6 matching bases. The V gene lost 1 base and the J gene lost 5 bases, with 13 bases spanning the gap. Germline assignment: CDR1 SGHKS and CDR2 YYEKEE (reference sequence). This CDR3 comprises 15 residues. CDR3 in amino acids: CASSLLLASDNEQFF. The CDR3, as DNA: TGTGCCAGCAGCTTGCTACTAGCTTCTGACAATGAGCAGTTCTTC.

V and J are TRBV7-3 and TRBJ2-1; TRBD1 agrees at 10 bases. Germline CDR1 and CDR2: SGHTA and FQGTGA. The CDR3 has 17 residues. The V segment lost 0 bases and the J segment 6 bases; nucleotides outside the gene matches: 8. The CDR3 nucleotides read TGTGCCAGCAGCTTAACGTCCGGGACAGGGGTAATCAATGAGCAGTTCTTC. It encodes CASSLTSGTGVINEQFF.

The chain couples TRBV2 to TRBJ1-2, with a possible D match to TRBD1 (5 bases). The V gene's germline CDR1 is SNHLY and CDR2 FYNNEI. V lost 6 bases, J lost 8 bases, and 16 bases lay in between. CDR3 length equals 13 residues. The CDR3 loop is CASSLILRGGYTF. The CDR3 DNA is TGTGCCAGCAGCCTTATCCTACGGGGGGGCTACACCTTC. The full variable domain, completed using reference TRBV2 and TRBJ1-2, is EPEVTQTPSHQVTQMGQEVILRCVPISNHLYFYWYRQILGQKVEFLVSFYNNEISEKSEIFDDQFSVERPDGSNFTLKIRSTKLEDSAMYFCASSLILRGGYTFGSGTRLTVV.